There are many counts of the clone carrying this T cell receptor (beta chain). Its target is not known. The data originate from a study of blood T cells in healthy people across ages. Staff drew ten milliliters of peripheral blood from each donor. Sample-barcoded 5' priming and a J-beta primer mix drove a second PCR of 7 to 11 cycles. TCRdb processed the 5' RACE reads anew with MiXCR; each CDR3 protein has one entry. The profile covers 850,000 or so distinct CDR3 sequences, with 25% to 30% appearing a single time and around 15% taken by the ten largest. Whole-study results and caveats: There was no known CMV status for donors, so expanded clonotype changes were possibly confounded.

The CDR3 spans 13 residues. In germline, CDR1 is SGHRS, CDR2 YFSETQ. The ends lost 5 bases at V and 4 bases at J; junction bases unmatched: 3. The sample consisted of blood. The source of this sequence is a woman aged 80 or older in good health. V and J are TRBV5-1 and TRBJ2-5; 9 nucleotides agree with TRBD2. The chain's CDR3 is CASREAGGETQYF. The CDR3 DNA is TGCGCCAGCAGAGAAGCGGGGGGAGAGACCCAGTACTTC.